The rows below give T cell receptor beta chains drawn from one sample of a study of blood T cell repertoires in COVID-19. Method: immunoSEQ multiplex PCR; TCRdb's copy keeps in-frame clones and lacks some. Counted here are some 170,000 clones, over 80% occurring once; the ten biggest clones make up roughly 8.1%. Sequencing input: peripheral blood. These receptors were collected from a woman in her 70s with acute or convalescent COVID-19. Both conserved end residues are part of each CDR3. Each record gives: CDR3 protein, V gene, D gene, J gene. A D gene is named only where the DNA matches it firmly.

CASSQDMASTGTGYTF | TRBV4-3 | TRBD1 | TRBJ1-2
CASSFNSGRADNEQFF | TRBV5-1 | TRBD2 | TRBJ2-1
CASGLGQTYGYTF | TRBV12-5 | NA | TRBJ1-2
CASRRGISYEQYF | TRBV12-3/TRBV12-4 | TRBD2 | TRBJ2-7
CASSELTLSSYEQYF | TRBV6-1 | NA | TRBJ2-7
CASSERYPSAGELFF | TRBV6-1 | NA | TRBJ2-2
CASSLYVGQGYTF | TRBV5-1 | NA | TRBJ1-2
CASSSPGYEQYF | TRBV28 | NA | TRBJ2-7
CASSYPGGGAGNEQFF | TRBV6-5 | TRBD2 | TRBJ2-1
CASRDRVDEQYF | TRBV5-1 | TRBD1 | TRBJ2-7
CASISRPLSTDTQYF | TRBV6-5 | NA | TRBJ2-3
CASSLDRDNEKLFF | TRBV5-4 | NA | TRBJ1-4
CASSLAGLGNEKLFF | TRBV5-1 | NA | TRBJ1-4
CASSLSTSGRVREQFF | TRBV5-1 | TRBD2 | TRBJ2-1
CATSSGTLDHNEQFF | TRBV15 | NA | TRBJ2-1
CASSPRQGAISSYNEQFF | TRBV4-2 | TRBD1 | TRBJ2-1
CASSVGNNNYGYTF | TRBV9 | NA | TRBJ1-2
CATSRSLFTGTGGAKNIQYF | TRBV15 | TRBD1 | TRBJ2-4
CASSYDSVATQYF | TRBV6-5 | NA | TRBJ2-3
CSASISGGGTEAFF | TRBV20-1 | TRBD1 | TRBJ1-1
CASSQVAGASNQPQHF | TRBV4-2 | NA | TRBJ1-5
CASSLLPGLAEIYEQYF | TRBV7-2 | TRBD2 | TRBJ2-7
CASSFYRGDEKLFF | TRBV27 | TRBD1 | TRBJ1-4
CASSSVGGNQPQHF | TRBV7-2 | NA | TRBJ1-5
CASSQAGSNQPQHF | TRBV4-2 | NA | TRBJ1-5
CASSFGDRAYEQYF | TRBV28 | TRBD1 | TRBJ2-7
CASSLDQGVRSPLHF | TRBV5-5 | TRBD1 | TRBJ1-6
CASSKGQSSYEQYF | TRBV27 | NA | TRBJ2-7
CASSVGQFRDTQYF | TRBV5-4 | TRBD1 | TRBJ2-3
CASSFDTEAFF | TRBV2 | NA | TRBJ1-1
CASSELRSGDTGELFF | TRBV25-1 | NA | TRBJ2-2
CASSYGFEDNEQFF | TRBV9 | NA | TRBJ2-1
CASSQAIGTGPLQETQYF | TRBV4-3 | TRBD1 | TRBJ2-5
CASSESTTSYEQYF | TRBV5-1 | NA | TRBJ2-7
CASSLQGFNSPLHF | TRBV6-2/TRBV6-3 | NA | TRBJ1-6
CAWNLQQNEKLFF | TRBV30 | NA | TRBJ1-4
CASSLDKTQYF | TRBV5-6 | NA | TRBJ2-5
CASSLADRTNYGYTF | TRBV7-2 | NA | TRBJ1-2
CASSQEGRTATDGNTIYF | TRBV3-1/TRBV3-2 | NA | TRBJ1-3
CASSSGGGNEKLFF | TRBV7-2 | NA | TRBJ1-4